The source of this T cell receptor beta chain is a study of shared clonotypes between healthy human individuals. Study-level background: Those who served as donors were a couple of women and a few men between the ages of 18 and 49.

As for this clone: The antigen is undetermined.

Study-wide points: Richness estimates generally favored naive over memory subsets. A handful of donors shared 5% to 5.5% of their naive CD4 clonotypes.

V shed 0 bases and J shed 8 bases, with 13 bases lying between them. In germline, CDR1 is KGHSH, CDR2 LQKENI. This CDR3 region has 15 residues. As originally analysed: ImmunoSEQ output lacked quality scores and full-length reads, limiting matched filtering. The assay was immunoSEQ multiplex PCR, and TCRdb's table has in-frame clones only and misses some. V, J and clone size are those of that table, while D and trimming were read from the DNA. This sample has about 640,000 clones, with roughly 78% found just once. The sequencing input was memory CD4+ T cells sorted from blood. As to subset: CD45RA-negative fraction. The origin of this receptor is a woman in her thirties in good health. This chain links TRBV18 with TRBJ1-4; D is perhaps TRBD1 (5 bases). The CDR3 bases are TGTGCCAGCTCACCACCGGTCCGGGGCTCCGAAAAACTGTTTTTT. Amino acid sequence: CASSPPVRGSEKLFF. The whole variable domain, remainder taken from reference TRBV18 and TRBJ1-4, is NAGVMQNPRHLVRRRGQEARLRCSPMKGHSHVYWYRQLPEEGLKFMVYLQKENIIDESGMPKERFSAEFPKEGPSILRIQQVVRGDSAAYFCASSPPVRGSEKLFFGSGTQLSVL.